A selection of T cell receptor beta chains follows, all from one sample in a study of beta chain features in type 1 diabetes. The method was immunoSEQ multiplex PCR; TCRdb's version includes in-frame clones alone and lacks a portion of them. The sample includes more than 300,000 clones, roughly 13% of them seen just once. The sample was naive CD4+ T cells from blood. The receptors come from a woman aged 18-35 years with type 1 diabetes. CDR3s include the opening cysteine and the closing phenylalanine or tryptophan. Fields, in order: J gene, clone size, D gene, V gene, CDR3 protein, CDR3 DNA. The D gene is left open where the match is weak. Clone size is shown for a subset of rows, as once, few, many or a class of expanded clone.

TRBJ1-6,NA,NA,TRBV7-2,CASSPDGSNNSPLHF,TGTGCCAGCAGTCCAGACGGGAGTAATAATTCACCCCTCCACTTT
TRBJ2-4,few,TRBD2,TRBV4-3,CASSQESSGGAKNIQYF,TGCGCCAGCAGCCAAGAATCTAGCGGGGGGGCCAAAAACATTCAGTACTTC
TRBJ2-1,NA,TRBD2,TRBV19,CASSASGREEFF,TGTGCCAGTAGCGCTAGCGGGAGGGAGGAGTTCTTC
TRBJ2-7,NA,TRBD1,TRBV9,CASSLGTGRYEQYF,TGTGCCAGCAGCTTAGGGACAGGGCGCTACGAGCAGTACTTC
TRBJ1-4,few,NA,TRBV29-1,CSVRRTEPNEKLFF,TGCAGCGTGCGCCGAACTGAACCTAATGAAAAACTGTTTTTT
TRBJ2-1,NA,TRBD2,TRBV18,CASSPGQAAGNEQFF,TGTGCCAGCTCACCGGGTCAGGCAGCGGGGAATGAGCAGTTCTTC
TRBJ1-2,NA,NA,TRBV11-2,CASSPITRGRGQGYTF,TGTGCCAGCAGCCCCATAACGCGGGGGAGGGGTCAGGGCTACACCTTC
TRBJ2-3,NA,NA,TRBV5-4,CASSLDPNRDTQYF,TGTGCCAGCAGCTTGGATCCAAATCGGGATACGCAGTATTTT
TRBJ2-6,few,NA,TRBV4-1,CASSQARRGSGANVLTF,TGCGCCAGCAGCCAAGCCCGACGGGGGTCTGGGGCCAACGTCCTGACTTTC
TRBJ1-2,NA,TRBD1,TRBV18,CASSPTTGGLDYGYTF,TGTGCCAGCTCACCAACTACAGGGGGACTTGACTATGGCTACACCTTC
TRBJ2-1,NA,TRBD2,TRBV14,CASSQEPNHIAGTEQFF,TGTGCCAGCAGCCAAGAACCCAATCACATAGCGGGAACGGAGCAGTTCTTC
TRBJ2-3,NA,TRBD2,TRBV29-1,CSALAGFTDTQYF,TGCAGCGCACTAGCGGGTTTCACAGATACGCAGTATTTT
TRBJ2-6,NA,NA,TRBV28,CASSLISSGANVLTF,TGTGCCAGCAGTTTGATCAGCTCTGGGGCCAACGTCCTGACTTTC
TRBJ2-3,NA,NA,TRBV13,CASARADTQYF,TGTGCCAGCGCCCGGGCAGATACGCAGTATTTT
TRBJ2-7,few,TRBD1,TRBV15,CATSRDFPGQGVYEQYF,TGTGCCACCAGCAGAGATTTCCCGGGACAGGGTGTTTACGAGCAGTACTTC
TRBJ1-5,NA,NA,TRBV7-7,CASSPGNNQPQHF,TGTGCCAGCAGTCCCGGGAATAATCAGCCCCAGCATTTT
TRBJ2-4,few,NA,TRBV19,CASNSASVLAKNIQYF,TGTGCCAGTAATTCAGCTAGCGTGCTAGCCAAAAACATTCAGTACTTC
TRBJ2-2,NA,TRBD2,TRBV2,CASWGLAGANTGELFF,TGTGCCAGCTGGGGACTAGCGGGAGCGAACACCGGGGAGCTGTTTTTT
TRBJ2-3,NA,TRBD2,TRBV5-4,CASSFDPGLAGSTDTQYF,TGTGCCAGCAGCTTCGACCCGGGACTAGCGGGATCCACAGATACGCAGTATTTT
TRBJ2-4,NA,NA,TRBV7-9,CASSTDSHVNIQYF,TGTGCCAGCAGCACGGACAGCCACGTAAACATTCAGTACTTC
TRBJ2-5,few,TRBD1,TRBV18,CASSLAQGTGGEETQYF,TGTGCCAGCTCACTAGCGCAAGGGACAGGGGGCGAAGAGACCCAGTACTTC
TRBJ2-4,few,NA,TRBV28,CASSLLLNIQYF,TGTGCCAGCAGTTTATTACTAAACATTCAGTACTTC
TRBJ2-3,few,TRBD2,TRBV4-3,CASSQSRTSGRSDTQYF,TGCGCCAGCAGCCAATCCCGGACTAGCGGGAGGTCGGATACGCAGTATTTT
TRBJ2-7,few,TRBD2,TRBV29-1,CSAVGLAGNSYEQYF,TGCAGCGCCGTAGGACTAGCGGGAAACTCCTACGAGCAGTACTTC
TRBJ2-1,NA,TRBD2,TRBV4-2,CASSLGISGSYNEQFF,TGTGCCAGCAGCCTGGGTATTAGCGGGAGCTACAATGAGCAGTTCTTC
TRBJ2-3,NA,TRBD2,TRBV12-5,CASGMTRGGTDTQYF,TGTGCTAGTGGGATGACGCGGGGGGGCACAGATACGCAGTATTTT
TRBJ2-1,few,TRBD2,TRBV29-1,CSAGRREVSYNEQFF,TGCAGCGCGGGGAGGCGGGAGGTGTCCTACAATGAGCAGTTCTTC
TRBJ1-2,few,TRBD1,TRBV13,CASRLQGARGYTF,TGTGCCAGCAGATTACAGGGGGCGAGGGGCTACACCTTC
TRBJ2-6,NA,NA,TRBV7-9,CASSPRAGTLRSGANVLTF,TGTGCCAGCAGCCCCCGCGCGGGGACGCTCCGCTCTGGGGCCAACGTCCTGACTTTC
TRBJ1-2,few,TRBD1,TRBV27,CASRLPWGDRSDYGYTF,TGTGCCAGCAGGCTCCCCTGGGGGGACAGGTCAGATTATGGCTACACCTTC
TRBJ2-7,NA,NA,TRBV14,CASSQETRIYEQYF,TGTGCCAGCAGCCAAGAAACCAGGATCTACGAGCAGTACTTC
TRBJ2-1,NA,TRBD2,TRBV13,CASSLARGGDEQFF,TGTGCCAGCAGCTTAGCGCGGGGGGGGGATGAGCAGTTCTTC
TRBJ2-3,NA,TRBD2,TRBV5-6,CASSWGPGTSGMTDTQYF,TGTGCCAGCAGCTGGGGGCCCGGGACTAGCGGGATGACAGATACGCAGTATTTT
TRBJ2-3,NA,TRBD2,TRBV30,CAWSVGLAGATDTQYF,TGTGCCTGGAGTGTAGGACTAGCGGGAGCCACAGATACGCAGTATTTT
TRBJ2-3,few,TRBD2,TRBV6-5,CASSYVRESSTQYF,TGTGCCAGCAGTTACGTGCGGGAGTCGAGTACGCAGTATTTT
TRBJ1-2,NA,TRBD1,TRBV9,CASSVGTGYGYTF,TGTGCCAGCAGCGTAGGGACAGGCTATGGCTACACCTTC
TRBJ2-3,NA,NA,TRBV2,CASSVTLEAQYF,TGTGCCAGCAGTGTGACCCTAGAAGCGCAGTATTTT
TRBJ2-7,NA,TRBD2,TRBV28,CATQASGSLYEQYF,TGTGCCACCCAAGCTAGCGGTTCCCTGTACGAGCAGTACTTC
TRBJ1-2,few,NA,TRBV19,CASSIPGNYGYTF,TGTGCCAGTAGTATACCCGGTAACTATGGCTACACCTTC
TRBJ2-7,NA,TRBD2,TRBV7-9,CASSFPSGGEPYEQYF,TGTGCCAGCAGCTTTCCGAGCGGGGGGGAGCCCTACGAGCAGTACTTC
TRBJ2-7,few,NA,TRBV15,CATSRVQGVSYEQYF,TGTGCCACCAGCAGAGTCCAAGGGGTCTCTTACGAGCAGTACTTC
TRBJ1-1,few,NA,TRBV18,CASSQGTPTNTEAFF,TGTGCCAGCTCACAGGGGACACCAACTAACACTGAAGCTTTCTTT
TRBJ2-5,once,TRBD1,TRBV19,CARTGMETQYF,TGTGCCAGGACAGGGATGGAGACCCAGTACTTC
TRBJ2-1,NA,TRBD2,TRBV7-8,CASSPQRETYNEQFF,TGTGCCAGCAGCCCTCAGCGGGAGACCTACAATGAGCAGTTCTTC
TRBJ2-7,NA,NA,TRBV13,CASSSGEGVVLDEQYF,TGTGCCAGCAGCTCTGGCGAAGGGGTCGTGCTGGACGAGCAGTACTTC